This TCR beta chain stems from a study of blood T cell repertoires in COVID-19. About the research overall: Researchers got acute and convalescent COVID-19 samples from the United States, Italy and Spain. Sources were T cells, B-cell-depleted T cells, or PBMCs; the material itself was cDNA or gDNA.

As originally analysed: Amplification with reference gene primers provided the estimates of nucleated cell counts. Sequencing was performed with immunoSEQ multiplex PCR; in TCRdb, only in-frame clones are kept and a portion is missing. That table supplies the V and J calls and clone size; D and trimming were determined from the DNA. Counted here are 15,000 or so clones, roughly nine tenths occurring once; the ten biggest clones make up 30% to 35%. A Seattle source enrolled patients during active infection and followed them longitudinally. The receptor was isolated from a woman of 80 years or more with COVID-19, enrolled during active disease. The sequencing input was peripheral blood.

The CDR3, as DNA: TGTGCCAGCAGCTTAGCGTCCGGGAGGGAGACCCAGTACTTC. It translates to CASSLASGRETQYF. The chain employs TRBV7-9 and TRBJ2-5; TRBD2 agrees at 7 bases. CDR1 and CDR2 from the germline V gene are SEHNR and FQNEAQ (reference sequence). V gave up 0 bases and J gave up 5 bases; unmatched junction bases: 3. The length of the CDR3 is 14 residues. Variable domain in full (rest from reference TRBV7-9 and TRBJ2-5): DTGVSQNPRHKITKRGQNVTFRCDPISEHNRLYWYRQTLGQGPEFLTYFQNEAQLEKSRLLSDRFSAERPKGSFSTLEIQRTEQGDSAMYLCASSLASGRETQYFGPGTRLLVL.